This entry describes one T cell receptor (beta chain). What it binds is not known. The PCR contained 60 Vbeta and 13 Jbeta primers. The data were produced by immunoSEQ multiplex PCR, yet TCRdb's version contains in-frame clones alone and is incomplete. This sample has tens of thousands of clones, with about three quarters found just once. The source of the sample is a study of cytomegalovirus exposure and HLA in healthy donors. Study-level points and caveats: DRB1 had the most TCR associations and HLA-C the fewest, a later analysis found, with rates varying by HLA locus. Presence/absence analyses rested on an assumption that sequencing depth was roughly uniform across donors. The study recorded around 160 TCR beta chains that were cytomegalovirus-associated. Being indistinguishable, some V segments were excluded, TRBV6-2 and TRBV6-3 among them.

CDR3 length: 14 residues. V was trimmed by 5 bases and J by 2 bases, leaving 10 bases between them. From germline, CDR1 is MNHEY and CDR2 SVGAGI. This TCR was sampled from a woman aged 40 to 50 in good health and CMV-seropositive. V usage is TRBV6-5 and J usage is TRBJ2-1; D unresolved. The sample comprised PBMCs. The CDR3 is CASSPPTAYNEQFF. The CDR3 bases are TGTGCCAGCAGTCCTCCGACTGCCTACAATGAGCAGTTCTTC.